Detailed here is one T cell receptor beta chain. TCRdb's copy holds only in-frame clones and misses some; the assay was immunoSEQ multiplex PCR. The data hold a few hundred thousand clones, with nearly 90% observed a single time. The data derive from a study of blood T cell repertoires in COVID-19. Turning to the study itself: COVID-19 samples, acute and convalescent, were from the United States, Italy and Spain. The analysed material was cDNA or gDNA that came from T cells, B-cell-depleted T cells, or PBMCs.

Participants were aged about 18 to 100 years, lived in under 25 US areas, and enrolled virtually. A COVID-19 case was met by exposed participants within 2 weeks before study entry. This sequence originates from a woman aged 18-35 years who had been exposed to COVID-19. Sequencing was performed on PBMCs or T cells enriched from blood (not recorded which).

As DNA, the CDR3 is TGTGCCAGCAGGAACGGAGGAAGCAATCAGCCCCAGCATTTT. Protein sequence: CASRNGGSNQPQHF. This rearrangement joins TRBV3-1 (or the pseudogene TRBV3-2) to TRBJ1-5; no reliable D call. V was pared by 6 bases and J by 1 base, with 10 bases between. Germline V CDR1 and CDR2: LGHDT, YNNKEL (reference sequence). The CDR3 has 14 residues.